This T cell receptor beta chain originates from a study of blood T cells in healthy people across ages. A sample-barcoded 5' primer and a J-beta primer mix were used in a second PCR of roughly 6 to 11 cycles. Every cDNA molecule carried a tag from a template-switch adaptor bearing 12 random nucleotides. TCRdb independently ran MiXCR on the 5' RACE reads; one entry per CDR3 protein. Counted here are 1.5 million to 2 million distinct CDR3 sequences, around 35% occurring once; the ten biggest clones make up roughly 10%. Study-wide findings and caveats: Not knowing donor CMV status may have confounded expanded clonotype changes. Relative to aged donors, long-lived donors carried more naive CD4+ cells and displayed higher diversity. Observed TCR beta diversity per million T cells went down as age went up. This fall followed a roughly linear course with age.

About this clonotype itself: The antigen remains unidentified.

V lost 3 bases to trimming and J lost 3 bases, with 12 bases between them. The germline CDR1 and CDR2 sequences are PRHDT and FYEKMQ (reference sequence). The CDR3 spans 14 residues. The specimen was blood. This TCR was recovered from a woman in her 30s in good health. The genes are TRBV13 and TRBJ2-7; D tentatively reads TRBD1 or TRBD2 (5 bases each). The CDR3 DNA follows: TGTGCCAGCAGCTTGGGACCGGACAACTACGAGCAGTACTTC. This encodes CASSLGPDNYEQYF.